The rows below give T cell receptor beta chains drawn from one sample of a study of blood T cell repertoires in COVID-19. Using immunoSEQ multiplex PCR, the repertoire was profiled, and TCRdb retains in-frame clones only, with some absent. Among around 20,000 clones listed, 70% to 90% were seen once. Sequencing was carried out using peripheral blood. Receptor source: a man older than 75 with acute or convalescent COVID-19. The CDR3 runs from the conserved cysteine through the conserved F or W. The D gene is left open where the match is weak. Clone size appears in some rows only: once, few, many, or a class for an expanded clone.

J gene: TRBJ2-5
D gene: .
V gene: TRBV7-2
clone size: .
CDR3 protein: CASSPKTGEETQYF
CDR3 DNA: TGTGCCAGCAGCCCGAAGACAGGAGAAGAGACCCAGTACTTC

J gene: TRBJ1-5
D gene: TRBD1
V gene: TRBV19
clone size: .
CDR3 protein: CASSTGQGNQPQHF
CDR3 DNA: TGTGCCAGTAGTACGGGACAGGGTAATCAGCCCCAGCATTTT

J gene: TRBJ2-5
D gene: TRBD2
V gene: TRBV5-1
clone size: .
CDR3 protein: CASSPRIPGLAGEETQYF
CDR3 DNA: TGCGCCAGCAGTCCAAGAATACCGGGACTAGCGGGGGAAGAGACCCAGTACTTC

J gene: TRBJ2-3
D gene: .
V gene: TRBV12-2
clone size: .
CDR3 protein: CASRLTADRFTDTQYF
CDR3 DNA: TGTGCAAGTCGCTTAACGGCGGACAGATTCACAGATACGCAGTATTTT

J gene: TRBJ1-1
D gene: TRBD1
V gene: TRBV11-2
clone size: .
CDR3 protein: CASSSQGADTEAFF
CDR3 DNA: TGTGCCAGCAGCTCACAGGGGGCGGACACTGAAGCTTTCTTT

J gene: TRBJ1-2
D gene: TRBD1
V gene: TRBV4-1
clone size: .
CDR3 protein: CASSPRQGDELGYTF
CDR3 DNA: TGCGCCAGCAGCCCTAGACAGGGAGACGAATTAGGCTACACCTTC

J gene: TRBJ2-2
D gene: TRBD1
V gene: TRBV19
clone size: .
CDR3 protein: CASSFEPGQGWSFEHRGAVF
CDR3 DNA: TGTGCCAGTAGCTTTGAACCGGGACAGGGGTGGTCGTTCGAACACCGGGGAGCTGTTTTT

J gene: TRBJ2-5
D gene: TRBD2
V gene: TRBV19
clone size: few
CDR3 protein: CASRGGETQYF
CDR3 DNA: TGTGCCAGCCGGGGGGGCGAGACCCAGTACTTC

J gene: TRBJ1-1
D gene: .
V gene: TRBV9
clone size: .
CDR3 protein: CASSVSGSHTEAFF
CDR3 DNA: TGTGCCAGCAGCGTATCAGGGTCGCATACTGAAGCTTTCTTT

J gene: TRBJ2-7
D gene: TRBD1
V gene: TRBV29-1
clone size: .
CDR3 protein: CSVDGQGYEQYF
CDR3 DNA: TGCAGCGTGGATGGACAGGGCTACGAGCAGTACTTC

J gene: TRBJ1-1
D gene: .
V gene: TRBV5-1
clone size: .
CDR3 protein: CASSLAVQGKGEAFF
CDR3 DNA: TGCGCCAGCAGCTTGGCCGTTCAGGGCAAAGGTGAAGCTTTCTTT

J gene: TRBJ1-6
D gene: .
V gene: TRBV20-1
clone size: .
CDR3 protein: CSASYRHNNSPLHF
CDR3 DNA: TGCAGTGCTAGTTACCGACACAATAATTCACCCCTCCACTTT

J gene: TRBJ2-1
D gene: TRBD2
V gene: TRBV7-3
clone size: once
CDR3 protein: CASSLSGGANEQFF
CDR3 DNA: TGTGCCAGCAGCTTAAGCGGGGGGGCAAATGAGCAGTTCTTC

J gene: TRBJ2-7
D gene: .
V gene: TRBV28
clone size: .
CDR3 protein: CASRKDRGTRLTDEQYF
CDR3 DNA: TGTGCCAGCAGGAAGGACCGGGGGACCCGCCTGACTGACGAGCAGTACTTC

J gene: TRBJ2-5
D gene: TRBD1
V gene: TRBV12-5
clone size: .
CDR3 protein: CASGPGQTEGTQYF
CDR3 DNA: TGTGCTAGTGGGCCGGGACAGACCGAAGGGACCCAGTACTTC

J gene: TRBJ2-7
D gene: .
V gene: TRBV3-1/TRBV3-2
clone size: .
CDR3 protein: CASSQDSGSSYEQYF
CDR3 DNA: TGTGCCAGCAGCCAAGATTCAGGATCTTCTTACGAGCAGTACTTC

J gene: TRBJ2-7
D gene: .
V gene: TRBV5-8
clone size: .
CDR3 protein: CASSAVGGLRYEQYF
CDR3 DNA: TGTGCCAGCAGCGCCGTCGGGGGATTACGATACGAGCAGTACTTC

J gene: TRBJ2-5
D gene: .
V gene: TRBV27
clone size: .
CDR3 protein: CASSSLGTQYF
CDR3 DNA: TGTGCCAGCAGTTCCCTCGGGACCCAGTACTTC

J gene: TRBJ2-1
D gene: TRBD2
V gene: TRBV28
clone size: .
CDR3 protein: CASSLEGLGTSLAFF
CDR3 DNA: TGTGCCAGCAGTTTGGAGGGGCTGGGGACTAGCCTTGCGTTCTTC

J gene: TRBJ2-3
D gene: .
V gene: TRBV28
clone size: .
CDR3 protein: CASSLNRVADTQYF
CDR3 DNA: TGTGCCAGCAGTTTAAACAGGGTCGCAGATACGCAGTATTTT

J gene: TRBJ1-1
D gene: .
V gene: TRBV6-6
clone size: few
CDR3 protein: CASMWTVPMTFF
CDR3 DNA: TGTGCCAGCATGTGGACAGTACCTATGACTTTCTTT

J gene: TRBJ1-5
D gene: .
V gene: TRBV6-2/TRBV6-3
clone size: .
CDR3 protein: CASSYSQKFRGQPQHF
CDR3 DNA: TGTGCCAGCAGTTACTCTCAAAAGTTTAGAGGACAGCCCCAGCATTTT

J gene: TRBJ1-3
D gene: .
V gene: TRBV19
clone size: .
CDR3 protein: CASSDSWGDSGNTIYF
CDR3 DNA: TGTGCCAGTAGTGACTCATGGGGAGACTCTGGAAACACCATATATTTT

J gene: TRBJ1-6
D gene: .
V gene: TRBV27
clone size: .
CDR3 protein: CASSFGTTYSPLHF
CDR3 DNA: TGTGCCAGCAGTTTTGGGACTACCTATTCACCCCTCCACTTT

J gene: TRBJ1-2
D gene: TRBD1
V gene: TRBV6-1
clone size: .
CDR3 protein: CASNTGGSNYGYTF
CDR3 DNA: TGTGCCAGCAATACAGGGGGCTCTAACTATGGCTACACCTTC

J gene: TRBJ2-2
D gene: .
V gene: TRBV11-2
clone size: .
CDR3 protein: CASSLVRGNTGELFF
CDR3 DNA: TGTGCCAGCAGCTTAGTCCGAGGGAACACCGGGGAGCTGTTTTTT

J gene: TRBJ1-4
D gene: .
V gene: TRBV24-1
clone size: .
CDR3 protein: CATSDSRVGYEKLFF
CDR3 DNA: TGTGCCACCAGTGATTCCAGGGTGGGGTACGAAAAACTGTTTTTT

J gene: TRBJ2-1
D gene: .
V gene: TRBV29-1
clone size: .
CDR3 protein: CSVVLVGAQFF
CDR3 DNA: TGCAGCGTTGTCCTAGTGGGAGCGCAGTTCTTC

J gene: TRBJ1-5
D gene: TRBD1
V gene: TRBV28
clone size: .
CDR3 protein: CASSFYPTGGGQPQHF
CDR3 DNA: TGTGCCAGCAGTTTTTATCCGACAGGGGGCGGTCAGCCCCAGCATTTT

J gene: TRBJ2-1
D gene: TRBD2
V gene: TRBV24-1
clone size: .
CDR3 protein: CATSDQTGLAGNSYNEQFF
CDR3 DNA: TGTGCCACCAGTGATCAAACCGGACTAGCGGGGAACTCCTACAATGAGCAGTTCTTC

J gene: TRBJ2-7
D gene: TRBD2
V gene: TRBV7-8
clone size: .
CDR3 protein: CASSVGEGRNHEQYF
CDR3 DNA: TGTGCCAGCAGCGTAGGGGAGGGGAGGAACCACGAGCAGTACTTC

J gene: TRBJ2-3
D gene: .
V gene: TRBV3-1/TRBV3-2
clone size: .
CDR3 protein: CASRGVAGSTDTQYF
CDR3 DNA: TGTGCCAGCAGAGGAGTGGCAGGGAGCACAGATACGCAGTATTTT

J gene: TRBJ2-6
D gene: TRBD2
V gene: TRBV11-3
clone size: .
CDR3 protein: CASSRGDSGANVLTF
CDR3 DNA: TGTGCCAGCAGCCGGGGGGATTCTGGGGCCAACGTCCTGACTTTC

J gene: TRBJ2-1
D gene: TRBD1
V gene: TRBV19
clone size: .
CDR3 protein: CASTDRGRARSYNEQFF
CDR3 DNA: TGTGCCAGTACCGACAGGGGTAGGGCGCGCTCCTACAATGAGCAGTTCTTC

J gene: TRBJ2-1
D gene: TRBD2
V gene: TRBV18
clone size: .
CDR3 protein: CASSRGSGGAANEQFF
CDR3 DNA: TGTGCCAGCTCACGGGGAAGCGGGGGGGCCGCGAATGAGCAGTTCTTC

J gene: TRBJ1-5
D gene: .
V gene: TRBV27
clone size: .
CDR3 protein: CASSLLGGDYYNQPQHF
CDR3 DNA: TGTGCCAGCAGTTTATTGGGCGGGGACTACTACAATCAGCCCCAGCATTTT

J gene: TRBJ1-2
D gene: TRBD1
V gene: TRBV28
clone size: .
CDR3 protein: CASSPIPGDSLISNYGYTF
CDR3 DNA: TGTGCCAGCAGTCCCATACCCGGGGACAGCCTAATATCTAACTATGGCTACACCTTC

J gene: TRBJ2-7
D gene: TRBD1
V gene: TRBV6-5
clone size: .
CDR3 protein: CASRGQGEDEQYF
CDR3 DNA: TGTGCCAGCAGAGGACAGGGCGAGGACGAGCAGTACTTC

J gene: TRBJ2-2
D gene: .
V gene: TRBV12-1
clone size: .
CDR3 protein: CASSRDLAGDTGELFF
CDR3 DNA: TGTGCCAGCAGCAGAGATCTAGCGGGGGACACCGGGGAGCTGTTTTTT

J gene: TRBJ2-2
D gene: TRBD1
V gene: TRBV5-1
clone size: .
CDR3 protein: CASSLGTGLSTGELFF
CDR3 DNA: TGCGCCAGCAGCTTAGGGACAGGGCTCTCCACCGGGGAGCTGTTTTTT

J gene: TRBJ1-6
D gene: TRBD1
V gene: TRBV10-3
clone size: .
CDR3 protein: CAISEGQGGNSPLHF
CDR3 DNA: TGTGCCATCAGTGAAGGACAGGGCGGGAATTCACCCCTCCACTTT